The entry below gives a single T cell receptor beta chain sequence along with its context. Its antigen remains unidentified. Germline assignment: CDR1 SGHVS and CDR2 FQNEAQ. This CDR3 contains 13 residues. The V end was cut by 5 bases, the J end by 4 bases, with 11 bases between. These data come from a study of vaccination effects on CD4 cells after COVID-19. Profiling relied on immunoSEQ multiplex PCR, and the TCRdb table lists in-frame clones only, not all of them. Here the sample spans 35,000 to 55,000 clones, 72% being singletons. Isolation of CD4+ T cells took place after 10 to 11 days of culture. Every participant took two doses of the BNT162b2 or mRNA-1273 vaccine.

V gene TRBV7-8 combines with J gene TRBJ1-2, with a possible D match to TRBD1 (5 bases). The sequences come from CD4+ T cells from PBMCs cultured without peptide, collected after COVID-19 vaccination. The clonotype was recovered from a human donor who received a COVID-19 vaccine. The CDR3 bases are TGTGCCAGCAGCGGTAGAAGGGGCTATGGCTACACCTTC. Its protein product is CASSGRRGYGYTF.